One sample yielded the 28 T cell receptor beta chains listed below, sequenced in a study of T cell changes during pregnancy in multiple sclerosis. Here immunoSEQ multiplex PCR was the method, and the copy in TCRdb shows in-frame clones only, minus some. The profile covers approximately 100,000 clones, with around 92% appearing a single time and around 0.9% taken by the ten largest. The specimen comprised peripheral blood, sampled before pregnancy. These receptors were collected from a female donor with multiple sclerosis, enrolled in a pregnancy study.

The chain has TRBV7-8 and TRBJ2-5; 8 nucleotides align to TRBD1. V lost 5 bases and J lost 2; bases outside the gene matches: 7. CDR1 is SGHVS, CDR2 FQNEAQ, per germline. The CDR3 totals 15 residues. CDR3 coding DNA: TGTGCCAGCAGCCGAGGTTACAGGGGGCAAGAGACCCAGTACTTC. It specifies CASSRGYRGQETQYF.

The DNA of the CDR3 is TGCAGCGTTGCGACAGGGGTTCGCGAGCAGTACTTC. Its protein product is CSVATGVREQYF. The genes are TRBV29-1 and TRBJ2-7, with 8 bases identical to TRBD1. Unmatched junction bases numbered 5, after V lost 4 bases and J lost 6 bases. The CDR3 has 12 amino acids. CDR1 SQVTM and CDR2 ANQGSEA come from the germline V gene.

The chain joins TRBV9 to TRBJ2-3; TRBD2 matches 11 bases. Germline V gene sequence: CDR1 SGDLS, CDR2 YYNGEE. After removal of 2 bases from V and 4 bases from J, the junction contained 12 bases not matched to a gene. This CDR3 is built from 18 residues. Here the CDR3 reads CASSVSSLSGRASDTQYF. The CDR3, as DNA: TGTGCCAGCAGCGTCAGTTCCCTTAGCGGGAGGGCCTCAGATACGCAGTATTTT.

The J gene is TRBJ2-7, the V gene TRBV7-2; the match to TRBD2 covers 8 bases. The ends lost 5 bases at V and 3 bases at J; junction bases unmatched: 9. This CDR3 has 15 residues. CDR1 is SGHTA, CDR2 FQGNSA, per germline. The DNA of the CDR3 is TGTGCCAGCAGCAAAATTAGCGGGGACAACTACGAGCAGTACTTC. Translation gives CASSKISGDNYEQYF.

The genes are TRBV11-2 and TRBJ1-1; 9 nucleotides match TRBD1. CDR3 length: 15 residues. Germline V gene lookup returns CDR1 SGHAT and CDR2 FQNNGV. The V gene end was trimmed by 3 bases and the J gene end by 3 bases; junction bases not matched to a gene: 5. In DNA form, the CDR3 reads TGTGCCAGCAGCTTTCCGGGACAGGGTGACACTGAAGCTTTCTTT. This gives the protein CASSFPGQGDTEAFF.

The chain links TRBV28 to TRBJ1-4; TRBD1 might be the D (6 bases). V dropped 3 bases and J dropped 8 bases, with 19 bases sitting between them. From germline, CDR1 is MDHEN and CDR2 SYDVKM. The CDR3 has 16 residues. CDR3 coding DNA: TGTGCCAGCAGTTTTGGTAGGGGACAACCGGAGGAAAAACTGTTTTTT. Translating it yields CASSFGRGQPEEKLFF.

The chain combines TRBV19 with TRBJ2-1; 7 nucleotides line up with TRBD1. V dropped 5 bases and J dropped 4; count of bases not matched to a gene: 14. This CDR3 is built from 17 residues. CDR1 and CDR2 from the germline V gene are LNHDA and SQIVND (reference sequence). As DNA, the CDR3 is TGTGCCAGTAGTGCAGATGGTTGGGACAGAAGGTACAATGAGCAGTTCTTC. Translating it yields CASSADGWDRRYNEQFF.

The V gene is TRBV5-5, the J gene TRBJ2-7, with D uncertain. Germline values: CDR1 SGHKS, CDR2 YYEKEE (reference sequence). The V end lost 9 bases, the J end lost 6 bases, and 13 bases lay between the germline ends. This CDR3 has 11 residues. CDR3 sequence reads: CATSAGREQYF. As DNA, the CDR3 is TGTGCCACCTCCGCAGGCCGCGAGCAGTACTTC.

The V and J genes are TRBV27 and TRBJ1-2; 8 nucleotides agree with TRBD1. This CDR3 is 14 amino acids long. Germline V gives CDR1 MNHEY, CDR2 SMNVEV (reference sequence). J was trimmed by 6 bases and V by 5 bases; bases with no gene match: 8. DNA of the CDR3: TGTGCCAGCAGTGCTTCAGGGGGCGGTGATGGCTACACCTTC. Protein: CASSASGGGDGYTF.

This sequence joins TRBV4-2 and TRBJ2-3; D is unclear. The CDR3 contains 13 residues. CDR1 and CDR2 from the germline V gene are LGHNA and YNFKEQ. Between the trimmed V and J ends, which lost 1 base and 2 bases, there was a span of 4 bases. The DNA for the CDR3 is TGTGCCAGCAGCCAAGCGGTCACAGATACGCAGTATTTT. Translating gives CASSQAVTDTQYF.

The rearrangement joins TRBV4-3 to TRBJ2-3, with 8 bases matching TRBD2. The CDR3 runs 20 residues. J lost 5 bases, V lost 0 bases, and 19 bases had no gene match. The V gene's germline CDR1 is LGHNA and CDR2 YSLEER. The CDR3 loop is CASSQDPPVAGRGWGDTQYF. The DNA of the CDR3 is TGCGCCAGCAGCCAAGACCCCCCGGTAGCGGGACGAGGGTGGGGAGATACGCAGTATTTT.

The chain links TRBV27 to TRBJ2-7, with D possibly TRBD1 on 5 matching bases. V dropped 3 bases and J dropped 5 bases, with 11 bases sitting between them. CDR1 and CDR2 from the germline V gene are MNHEY and SMNVEV (reference sequence). CDR3 length: 13 residues. The CDR3 spells CASSFRRAHEQYF. In DNA, the CDR3 is TGTGCCAGCAGTTTTCGCAGGGCCCACGAGCAGTACTTC.

The chain employs TRBV30 and TRBJ1-2; 10 bases map to TRBD1. The CDR3 runs 14 residues. The V segment lost 5 bases and the J segment 5 bases; nucleotides outside the gene matches: 8. Looked up from germline, CDR1 is GTSNPN and CDR2 is SVGIG (reference sequence). The DNA for the CDR3 is TGTGCCTGGGACAGGGGGCAGGGGGGTTATGGCTACACCTTC. This sequence encodes CAWDRGQGGYGYTF.

This chain uses TRBV5-1 with TRBJ2-7; D possibly corresponds to TRBD1 (5 bases). Germline loops: CDR1 SGHRS, CDR2 YFSETQ. Trimming removed 0 bases from V and 0 bases from J, with 10 bases in between. The CDR3 consists of 15 residues. Here the CDR3 reads CASSLDRSLSYEQYF. In DNA form, the CDR3 reads TGCGCCAGCAGCTTGGACAGGTCTCTCTCCTACGAGCAGTACTTC.

This chain links TRBV29-1 with TRBJ2-1; D unclear. Germline V gene data show CDR1 as SQVTM and CDR2 as ANQGSEA. This CDR3 is 12 amino acids long. Trimming removed 4 bases from V and 2 bases from J, with 6 bases in between. CDR3: CSVVSTYNEQFF. The DNA for the CDR3 is TGCAGCGTTGTGAGTACCTACAATGAGCAGTTCTTC.

The genes are TRBV4-2 and TRBJ2-5, with D possibly matching TRBD2 (6 bases). The germline gives CDR1 LGHNA, CDR2 YNFKEQ. The V end was cut by 1 base, the J end by 0 bases, with 12 bases between. The CDR3 length is 16 residues. This chain's CDR3 is CASSQVGAGYQETQYF. The CDR3 DNA reads as TGTGCCAGCAGCCAAGTTGGCGCGGGGTACCAAGAGACCCAGTACTTC.

The chain joins TRBV7-2 to TRBJ1-3; TRBD1 agrees at 8 bases. The germline V gene encodes CDR1 SGHTA and CDR2 FQGNSA. This CDR3 has 13 amino acids. The J segment lost 7 bases and the V segment lost 4 bases, leaving 3 bases of the junction unmatched. The DNA of the CDR3 is TGTGCCAGCAGCTACGGACAGGGTAACACCATATATTTT. Protein product: CASSYGQGNTIYF.

The gene calls are TRBV6-5 and TRBJ1-5; 9 positions match TRBD1. Trimming took 6 bases from V and 5 from J; bases not matched to a gene: 5. Germline values: CDR1 MNHEY, CDR2 SVGAGI. The CDR3 length is 14 residues. The CDR3: CASRRQGGDQPQHF. The CDR3 DNA reads as TGTGCCAGCAGGCGACAGGGGGGCGATCAGCCCCAGCATTTT.

The V call is TRBV5-1, the J call TRBJ2-7, with 8 bases fitting TRBD2. The ends lost 0 bases at V and 0 bases at J; junction bases unmatched: 17. The CDR3 is 20 amino acids. Germline-derived CDR1 and CDR2 are SGHRS and YFSETQ. The CDR3 loop is CASSLEVERGYPMSSYEQYF. The CDR3 region has the DNA TGCGCCAGCAGCTTGGAAGTAGAGCGGGGGTACCCTATGAGCTCCTACGAGCAGTACTTC.

The CDR3, as DNA: TGTGCCAGCAGCTTAGATTCCCCCATGAACACTGAAGCTTTCTTT. Translated, it gives CASSLDSPMNTEAFF. The gene calls are TRBV11-2 and TRBJ1-1; D unresolved. Germline V gene sequence: CDR1 SGHAT, CDR2 FQNNGV. CDR3 length: 15 residues. V lost 0 bases and J lost 0, with 8 bases in between.

The rearrangement uses TRBV7-6 and TRBJ2-1; D is unresolved. Germline CDR1 is SGHVS and CDR2 is FNYEAQ. Trimming left V 5 bases short and J 7 bases short, with 6 bases between. The CDR3 has 11 amino acids. CDR3 protein: CASSPANEQFF. The CDR3 DNA reads TGTGCCAGCAGCCCAGCGAATGAGCAGTTCTTC. Drawing the rest from reference TRBV7-6 and TRBJ2-1, the complete variable domain is GAGVSQSPRYKVTKRGQDVALRCDPISGHVSLYWYRQALGQGPEFLTYFNYEAQQDKSGLPNDRFSAERPEGSISTLTIQRTEQRDSAMYRCASSPANEQFFGPGTRLTVL.

The rearrangement joins TRBV28 to TRBJ1-1; 9 nucleotides line up with TRBD1. The germline gives CDR1 MDHEN, CDR2 SYDVKM. The CDR3 totals 14 residues. V shed 8 bases and J 7 bases; nucleotides not matched to a gene: 11. CDR3 DNA sequence: TGTGCCAGCGGTCAAGATATGGACAGGGGTGAAGCTTTCTTT. This translates into CASGQDMDRGEAFF.

The chain is built from TRBV4-3 and TRBJ1-1; tentatively, D is TRBD1 (6 bases). The CDR3 is made up of 15 amino acids. Trimming took off 1 base at V and 3 bases at J, with 12 bases between the two ends. From germline, CDR1 is LGHNA and CDR2 YSLEER. The CDR3 sequence: CASSQGNRVDTEAFF. The CDR3 region has the DNA TGCGCCAGCAGCCAAGGGAACAGGGTAGACACTGAAGCTTTCTTT.

The chain is built from TRBV5-1 and TRBJ1-2, with TRBD1 identical over 7 bases. Losses at the gene ends were 2 bases for V and 2 bases for J; bases not matched to a gene: 6. Germline CDR1 and CDR2: SGHRS and YFSETQ. This CDR3 is built from 15 residues. CDR3 in DNA: TGCGCCAGCAGCTTACAGGGGAAGAGGAACTATGGCTACACCTTC. As protein: CASSLQGKRNYGYTF.

The chain has TRBV7-2 and TRBJ1-1, with D tentatively TRBD1 (6 bases). Per the germline V gene, CDR1 is SGHTA and CDR2 is FQGNSA. The CDR3 runs to 15 residues. The V and J ends lost 9 bases and 1 base respectively, with 18 bases between them. The CDR3 loop is CASRTPDSKNTEAFF. CDR3 bases: TGTGCCAGTCGAACCCCGGACAGTAAGAACACTGAAGCTTTCTTT. Combining the CDR3 with reference TRBV7-2 and TRBJ1-1 gives the whole variable domain GAGVSQSPSNKVTEKGKDVELRCDPISGHTALYWYRQSLGQGLEFLIYFQGNSAPDKSGLPSDRFSAERTGGSVSTLTIQRTQQEDSAVYLCASRTPDSKNTEAFFGQGTRLTVV.

The chain links TRBV14 to TRBJ1-2; no definite D call. Per germline, CDR1 SGHDN and CDR2 FVKESK. The CDR3 is made up of 15 amino acids. With 4 bases removed from V and 4 bases from J, the gap between germline ends came to 16 bases. In DNA form, the CDR3 reads TGTGCCAGCAGCCTCGGGAGATTCTCCCCCTATGGCTACACCTTC. This codes for CASSLGRFSPYGYTF.

The chain combines TRBV6-1 with TRBJ1-1; tentatively, D is TRBD1 (6 bases). V lost 1 base and J 1 base, leaving 10 bases between the germline ends. Germline assignment: CDR1 MNHNS and CDR2 SASEGT. The CDR3 is 15 residues long. CDR3 in DNA: TGTGCCAGCAGTGAAGTGGGGGCCCCGAACACTGAAGCTTTCTTT. It codes for CASSEVGAPNTEAFF.

This chain links TRBV11-1 with TRBJ1-1; no reliable D call. V dropped 1 base and J dropped 1 base, with 4 bases sitting between them. The CDR3 runs to 13 residues. Germline-derived CDR1 and CDR2 are SGHAT and FQDESV (reference sequence). The CDR3 loop reads CASSLGQNTEAFF. The CDR3 DNA reads as TGTGCCAGCAGCTTAGGACAGAACACTGAAGCTTTCTTT.